This T cell receptor (beta chain) is drawn from a study of metastatic and nonmetastatic thyroid tumors. At the level of the study: The comparison covered peripheral blood and tumor or nodule tissue in malignant and benign thyroid patients.

The ends were cut back, 0 bases at V and 7 bases at J, with 8 bases in the middle. There are 12 residues in the CDR3. Germline V lookup: CDR1 SGHDT, CDR2 YYEEEE. Findings and caveats of the study: Reportedly, malignant thyroid tumors had significantly higher TCR beta diversity than benign nodules, in blood and tumor.

This clone has a count of ten or more. Its cognate antigen is unknown. In the study's own analysis: Built for papillary thyroid cancer, a distant-metastasis classifier drew on CDR3 differences across clinicopathological groups. TCRdb reprocessed the PCR reads using MiXCR. What appears here as the V and J calls and clone size reflects TCRdb's work, not the paper's. The repertoire holds 15,000 to 20,000 clones, with roughly 13% as singletons. Prior to thyroid surgery, none of the patients had received any treatment. V and J are TRBV5-6 and TRBJ2-7; D is unresolved. The TCR was taken from a female donor with papillary thyroid cancer or a benign thyroid nodule (not recorded which). Some clones in this sample may be carry-over from other donors' samples. Specimen: blood. Here the CDR3 DNA reads TGTGCCAGCAGCTTGGGCCTAATGGAGCAGTACTTC. Translation: CASSLGLMEQYF.